Listed below are T cell receptor beta chains from one sample, sequenced in a study of metastatic and nonmetastatic thyroid tumors. Using MiXCR, TCRdb re-called clones from the PCR reads. The data contain about 69,000 clones, approximately 15% of them singletons. Sequencing input: blood. These receptors were taken from a male donor with papillary thyroid cancer or a benign thyroid nodule (not recorded which). Some clones in this sample may be carry-over from other donors' samples. The CDR3 runs from the conserved cysteine through the conserved F or W. The D gene is left open where the match is weak. Rows give clone size only sometimes, using once, few, many, or a class for an expanded clone.

CDR3nt,CDR3aa,len,d_gene,v_gene,abundance,j_gene
TGCAGTTCTAGTCGGGGGGACACTGAAGCTTTCTTC,CSSSRGDTEAFF,12,-,TRBV20-1,-,TRBJ1-1
TGTGCCAGCAGCTTACCTGGACTCGCCAGTTGTGAGCAGTTCTTC,CASSLPGLASCEQFF,15,-,TRBV11-2,-,TRBJ2-1
TGCGCCAGCAGCGCCTCACTTCGGTCACCCCTCCACTTT,CASSASLRSPLHF,13,-,TRBV4-1,-,TRBJ1-6
TGCGCCAGCTCGAATCTCCCGACTAGCTGCTACAATGAGCAGTTCTTC,CASSNLPTSCYNEQFF,16,TRBD2,TRBV5-1,-,TRBJ2-1
TGTGCCAGCAGCTCCACCAGGGATAGCGTCCAAGAGACCCAGTACTTC,CASSSTRDSVQETQYF,16,-,TRBV7-8,many,TRBJ2-5
TGCAGCGTTGACGGTCGGCGGGAAAATGAGCAGTTCTTC,CSVDGRRENEQFF,13,-,TRBV29-1,many,TRBJ2-1
TGTGCCAGCAGCTTGGGGACAGGGAGGGGTACGCAGTATTTT,CASSLGTGRGTQYF,14,TRBD1,TRBV9,many,TRBJ2-3
TGTGCCAGCAGCCTCCGACAGGGGGTTGGTACCGGGGAGCTGTTTTTT,CASSLRQGVGTGELFF,16,TRBD1,TRBV11-1,-,TRBJ2-2
TGTGCCAGCAGCTTAGCCGGGACCCCGGGATACAATGAGCAGTTCTTC,CASSLAGTPGYNEQFF,16,-,TRBV7-2,many,TRBJ2-1
TGTGCCACCAGTTACCAGGGCGGGGGGATCTACGAGCAGTACTTC,CATSYQGGGIYEQYF,15,TRBD2,TRBV6-6,few,TRBJ2-7
TGTGCCAGCAGCTTAGCGGGAAAGGGGAGTTGGTATGGCTACACCTTC,CASSLAGKGSWYGYTF,16,-,TRBV7-2,many,TRBJ1-2